These T cell receptor beta chains were read from a single sample in a study of cytomegalovirus exposure and HLA in healthy donors. Data came from immunoSEQ multiplex PCR; TCRdb stores just in-frame clones and leaves some out. The repertoire holds approximately 140,000 clones, with roughly nine tenths as singletons. Material: PBMCs. These receptors originate from a man aged 18 to 29 in good health and CMV-seronegative. Each CDR3 is given with its conserved first and last residue. A D gene is named only where the DNA matches it firmly. Clone size is not always given. Where it is, it says once, few, many or a class for expanded clones.

TRBJ2-7	-	TRBD1	TRBV9	TGTGCCAGCAGCGTAGGGCAGTTCGGTAGCGTGACAGGGGACTTCAAGCAGTACTTC	CASSVGQFGSVTGDFKQYF
TRBJ2-7	few	-	TRBV6-6	TGTGCCAGCAGGATCCAGGGTTACGAGCAGTACTTC	CASRIQGYEQYF
TRBJ2-5	-	-	TRBV7-9	TGTGCCAGCAGCTTATTAGGACAGCGGCAAGAGACCCAGTACTTC	CASSLLGQRQETQYF
TRBJ2-3	-	TRBD2	TRBV29-1	TGCAGCGTTGAGGGGGGGACAGATACGCAGTATTTT	CSVEGGTDTQYF
TRBJ1-1	-	TRBD1	TRBV5-6	TGTGCCAGCAGCTTGTCGGGACAGGGGGCGGTGGGAGCTTTCTTT	CASSLSGQGAVGAFF
TRBJ1-2	-	-	TRBV7-9	TGTGCCAGCAGCTTAGTCGGGGAACACTATGGCTACACCTTC	CASSLVGEHYGYTF
TRBJ2-1	-	TRBD2	TRBV5-1	TGCGCCAGCAGCTTGGTTAGCGGGAGTTTTAATGAGCAGTTCTTC	CASSLVSGSFNEQFF
TRBJ2-2	-	-	TRBV9	TGTGCCAGCAGCGTAATAGCCGGGGAGCTGTTTTTT	CASSVIAGELFF
TRBJ2-5	-	-	TRBV12-5	TGTGCTAGTGGTTTGGTATCCAGGGTGGAGACCCAGTACTTC	CASGLVSRVETQYF
TRBJ2-5	-	TRBD1	TRBV6-1	TGTGCCAGCAGTAGGGACAGGGAAGAGACCCAGTACTTC	CASSRDREETQYF
TRBJ2-7	-	-	TRBV9	TGTGCCAGCAGCGTTTCGTGGGGCTTAAACTACGAGCAGTACTTC	CASSVSWGLNYEQYF
TRBJ2-5	-	TRBD1	TRBV27	TGTGCCAGCAGTTTACAAAGGGGGCGAGAGACCCAGTACTTC	CASSLQRGRETQYF
TRBJ2-5	-	TRBD2	TRBV11-2	TGTGCCAGCAGCTTCCTGCTGGGAGGGGAAGAGACCCAGTACTTC	CASSFLLGGEETQYF
TRBJ1-2	-	TRBD1	TRBV6-1	TGTGCCAGCAGTGAAGCGAAGAAATGGGACAGCTTTAACTATGGCTACACCTTC	CASSEAKKWDSFNYGYTF
TRBJ2-1	-	TRBD2	TRBV10-3	TGTGCCATCTCCCGAAAAGGGGCGGGAGGCGACAATGAGCAGTTCTTC	CAISRKGAGGDNEQFF
TRBJ2-7	-	-	TRBV5-1	TGCGCCAGCAGCTTGGAAGGGGGGGTCTCTCGCTCCTACGAGCAGTACTTC	CASSLEGGVSRSYEQYF
TRBJ1-5	once	TRBD1	TRBV13	TGTGCCAGCAGCAAACGGGACAGGGAGGTTGGGGATCAGCCCCAGCATTTT	CASSKRDREVGDQPQHF
TRBJ2-1	-	TRBD1	TRBV5-1	TGCGCCAGCAGCCAAAGTCCCGGGACAGGGGCCGGAGGCAATGAGCAGTTCTTC	CASSQSPGTGAGGNEQFF
TRBJ1-3	-	-	TRBV6-1	TGTGCCAGCCGGACAGATTTAAATTCTGGAAACACCATATATTTT	CASRTDLNSGNTIYF
TRBJ1-2	-	TRBD1	TRBV4-3	TGCGCCAGCAGCCAGGGAGCCTTCCAGGGGGCAAGTTATGGCTACACCTTC	CASSQGAFQGASYGYTF
TRBJ1-6	-	-	TRBV19	TGTGCCAGTAGTATGGGGCGGGGCCGCTCCTATAATTCACCCCTCCACTTT	CASSMGRGRSYNSPLHF
TRBJ2-5	-	-	TRBV5-4	TGTGCCAGCAGCTTAGATTTTACAACCCAAGAGACCCAGTACTTC	CASSLDFTTQETQYF
TRBJ1-2	few	-	TRBV30	TGTGCCTGGAGTCATGGGGGGGGCGCGAACTATGGCTACACCTTC	CAWSHGGGANYGYTF
TRBJ1-6	-	-	TRBV5-6	TGTGCCAGCAGCTTGGCCTGGCAGGGCCTTATTCAACCCCTCCACTTT	CASSLAWQGLIQPLHF
TRBJ1-6	few	-	TRBV7-9	TGTGCCAGCAGCTCAACGGATTCACCCCTCCACTTT	CASSSTDSPLHF
TRBJ2-1	few	-	TRBV7-2	TGTGCCAGCAGCTCCTTGGGGGGCTCCTACAATGAGCAGTTCTTC	CASSSLGGSYNEQFF
TRBJ2-1	-	-	TRBV2	TGTGCCAGCAGTGAAGACAGGCGAGAGTTCTTC	CASSEDRREFF
TRBJ1-1	-	-	TRBV19	TGTGCCAGTACGGAGCGGGAGAACACTGAAGCTTTCTTT	CASTERENTEAFF
TRBJ1-5	-	-	TRBV21-1	TGTGCCAGCAGCAAAGTCGCGTCGTCGGATCAGCCCCAGCATTTT	CASSKVASSDQPQHF
TRBJ1-5	-	-	TRBV30	TGTGCCTGGAGTGTAGGGGGAAGCAATCAGCCCCAGCATTTT	CAWSVGGSNQPQHF
TRBJ2-7	-	-	TRBV27	TGTGCCAGCAGTTTATCGGCAGGTGTCACCTACGAGCAGTACTTC	CASSLSAGVTYEQYF
TRBJ2-7	-	-	TRBV6-5	TGTGCCAGCAGTTACTCTAAGGACAGCTACGAGCAGTACTTC	CASSYSKDSYEQYF
TRBJ2-2	-	-	TRBV9	TGTGCCAGCAGCGTCGGTAGTTTCGGGGAGCTGTTTTTT	CASSVGSFGELFF
TRBJ2-7	-	-	TRBV25-1	TGTGCCAGCAGTGAAATAGGGGAACTGCCAAGCTCCTACGAGCAGTACTTC	CASSEIGELPSSYEQYF
TRBJ1-1	-	-	TRBV6-1	TGTGCCAGCAGCCTAGCGGGTTATACTGAAGCTTTCTTT	CASSLAGYTEAFF
TRBJ1-2	-	-	TRBV29-1	TGCAGCGCCATAACTCTACTCCGGGGCTACACCTTC	CSAITLLRGYTF
TRBJ2-1	-	TRBD2	TRBV29-1	TGCAGCGTCCTACCCTGGGCTAGCGGGGGGGCTAGCAATGAGCAGTTCTTC	CSVLPWASGGASNEQFF
TRBJ2-5	many	-	TRBV4-1	TGCGCCAGCAGCCGAATTCTTACAGGGTCTGGAGAGACCCAGTACTTC	CASSRILTGSGETQYF
TRBJ1-5	-	-	TRBV7-9	TGTGCCAGCAGCTTAGGGGAGCGCAATCAGCCCCAGCATTTT	CASSLGERNQPQHF
TRBJ2-1	-	-	TRBV18	TGTGCCAGCTCACCTCCGGGACTGGCCCTCCAGTTCTTC	CASSPPGLALQFF
TRBJ2-1	-	-	TRBV13	TGTGCCAGCAGAACCCTCGTCGGGGATGAGCAGTTCTTC	CASRTLVGDEQFF
TRBJ1-6	-	-	TRBV18	TGTGCCAGCTCACCCGGGGATGCCTTGCCCCTCCACTTT	CASSPGDALPLHF
TRBJ2-7	-	TRBD2	TRBV28	TGTGCCAGCAGAGACACCGGGACTAGCGGACAAAGGGGAAAGTACTTC	CASRDTGTSGQRGKYF
TRBJ1-2	once	TRBD1	TRBV11-2	TGTGCCAGCAGCCTTAGGGGGACAGGAATCTATGGCTACACCTTC	CASSLRGTGIYGYTF
TRBJ1-2	-	-	TRBV28	TGTGCCAGCAGTTTGCAGAACTATGGCTACACCTTC	CASSLQNYGYTF
TRBJ2-7	once	TRBD2	TRBV18	TGTGCCAGCTCACAAGGCGGGAGGGGCCACGAGCAGTACTTC	CASSQGGRGHEQYF
TRBJ1-2	-	-	TRBV7-2	TGTGCCAGCAGCTTAGGACAGAACTATGGCTACACCTTC	CASSLGQNYGYTF
TRBJ2-3	-	-	TRBV6-6	TGTGCCAGCAGTTACTCTGGGAGTAACACAGATACGCAGTATTTT	CASSYSGSNTDTQYF
TRBJ2-1	-	TRBD1	TRBV12-5	TGTGCTAGTGGTCTCCTCCGGACAGGGATTTTGGGAGTGGGGCAGTTCTTC	CASGLLRTGILGVGQFF
TRBJ2-2	-	TRBD1	TRBV27	TGTGCCAGCAGTTGGGACAGGGGGCGCGGGGAGCTGTTTTTT	CASSWDRGRGELFF
TRBJ1-2	-	TRBD1	TRBV25-1	TGTGCCAGCAGTGAATATATGACAGGGGGCGGTGGTGGCTACACCTTC	CASSEYMTGGGGGYTF
TRBJ1-5	once	-	TRBV15	TGTGCCACCAGGGAGGGCAATCAGCCCCAGCATTTT	CATREGNQPQHF